Below are 8 T cell receptor beta chains sequenced from a single sample in a study of blood T cells in healthy people across ages. Through a sample-barcoded 5' primer and a J-beta primer mix, a second PCR was run for roughly 7 to 11 cycles. Using its own MiXCR run on the 5' RACE reads, TCRdb lists one record per CDR3 protein. Found here are about 680,000 distinct CDR3 sequences, approximately 49% of them singletons; the top ten hold around 32%. Sequences were obtained from blood. These receptors were obtained from a woman between 55 and 75 years old in good health.

V usage is TRBV5-8 and J usage is TRBJ2-1; D not certain. The length of the CDR3 is 15 residues. From germline, CDR1 is SGHTS and CDR2 YDEGEE. Trimming took 8 bases from V and 6 from J, leaving 21 bases between them. CDR3 nucleotides: TGTGCCAGTCAGCTTGACCAGGTTGATATCAATGAGCAGTTCTTC. It specifies CASQLDQVDINEQFF.

The rearrangement links TRBV7-3 to TRBJ2-2; D may be TRBD1 (6 bases). Between the trimmed V and J ends, which lost 4 bases and 1 base, there was a span of 7 bases. Germline V lookup: CDR1 SGHTA, CDR2 FQGTGA. This CDR3 region has 14 residues. The CDR3 region is CASSWGQNTGELFF. In nucleotides, the CDR3 is TGTGCCAGCAGCTGGGGGCAGAACACCGGGGAGCTGTTTTTT.

This clonotype was seen many times. The V gene is TRBV6-4, the J gene TRBJ2-3; the D is unclear. V was cut by 0 bases and J by 4 bases, with 8 bases left in between. The germline gives CDR1 MRHNA, CDR2 SNTAGT. The CDR3 has 14 amino acids. CDR3: CASSDSAGADTQYF. CDR3 nucleotides: TGTGCCAGCAGTGACTCAGCAGGAGCAGATACGCAGTATTTT.

The chain carries TRBV2 and TRBJ2-5, with TRBD1 matching 10 bases. Germline assignment: CDR1 SNHLY and CDR2 FYNNEI. Unmatched junction bases numbered 5, after V lost 1 base and J lost 3 bases. This CDR3 is built from 16 residues. The CDR3 region is CASSEGPGTGEETQYF. The CDR3 region has the DNA TGTGCCAGCAGTGAAGGGCCCGGGACAGGGGAAGAGACCCAGTACTTC.

CDR3 loop: CASSQDLGFGGQVEETQYF. Here the CDR3 DNA reads TGCGCCAGCAGCCAAGACTTGGGGTTCGGGGGGCAGGTTGAGGAGACCCAGTACTTC. The chain employs TRBV4-3 and TRBJ2-5, with a tentative D call TRBD2 (7 bases). V was pared by 0 bases and J by 5 bases, with 25 bases between. The CDR3 covers 19 residues. The germline V gene has CDR1 LGHNA and CDR2 YSLEER.

V usage is TRBV25-1 and J usage is TRBJ2-1; D gene unclear. V was clipped by 4 bases and J by 7 bases, with 5 bases between them. Germline lookup yields CDR1 MGHDK and CDR2 SYGVNS. The CDR3 has 11 residues. CDR3 nucleotide sequence: TGTGCCAGCAGTGTGCGGAATGAGCAGTTCTTC. Translating it yields CASSVRNEQFF.

This clonotype was recorded many times. The chain recombines TRBV29-1 with TRBJ1-2, with 7 positions matching TRBD1. This CDR3 contains 13 residues. The germline CDR1 and CDR2 sequences are SQVTM and ANQGSEA. Trimming cost V 6 bases and J 4 bases; bases outside gene matches: 8. The CDR3 spells CSVGSDRTYGYTF. CDR3 coding DNA: TGCAGCGTCGGATCGGACAGGACCTATGGCTACACCTTC.

The chain is built from TRBV28 and TRBJ2-4; 7 nucleotides line up with TRBD1. Matching the DNA end better, TRBJ2-7 makes the J call doubtful. The CDR3 totals 14 residues. Per the germline V gene, CDR1 is MDHEN and CDR2 is SYDVKM. The CDR3, as DNA: TGTGCCAGCAGTGGTCCCGGGACAGTATACGAGCAGTACTTC. Translation gives CASSGPGTVYEQYF.